The 27 T cell receptor beta chains reported below all come from one sample, sequenced in a study of blood T cell repertoires in COVID-19. Assay: immunoSEQ multiplex PCR; the TCRdb copy retains only in-frame clones and omits some. There are fewer than 120,000 clones in the sample; 85% to 90% occur only once, and 3% to 3.5% lies in the top ten. The sample taken for sequencing was peripheral blood. The receptors were gathered from a woman aged 45-65 years with acute or convalescent COVID-19.

The chain uses TRBV23-1 and TRBJ1-4, with 7 bases aligning to TRBD1. TRBV23-1 is an ORF; its function is uncertain. The CDR3 loop spans 14 amino acids. With 4 bases clipped from V and 11 bases from J, the junction kept 10 bases outside the gene matches. CDR3 in amino acids: CASSRSRGAGKLFF. In DNA, the CDR3 is TGCGCCAGCAGTCGGAGCAGGGGGGCAGGGAAACTGTTTTTT.

This clone was detected only once. The chain has TRBV7-6 and TRBJ2-3, with TRBD2 matching over 14 bases. V shed 4 bases and J 6 bases; nucleotides not matched to a gene: 6. Germline CDR1 is SGHVS and CDR2 is FNYEAQ. The CDR3 has 16 residues. CDR3: CASSSGLAGGRDTQYF. The CDR3 DNA reads as TGTGCCAGCAGCTCTGGACTAGCGGGAGGCCGGGATACGCAGTATTTT.

This clone was found a few times. This rearrangement joins TRBV7-2 to TRBJ2-1; 7 bases map to TRBD2. With V trimmed by 5 bases and J by 8 bases, 6 bases remained unmatched. The CDR3 extends over 13 amino acids. CDR1 and CDR2 (germline): SGHTA, FQGNSA. The DNA of the CDR3 is TGTGCCAGCAGCCCTATGGGGGGGGATGAGCAGTTCTTC. Translation: CASSPMGGDEQFF.

The V gene is TRBV24-1, the J gene TRBJ2-5, with D tentatively TRBD2 (6 bases). The V gene's germline CDR1 is KGHDR and CDR2 SFDVKD. The CDR3 is made up of 15 amino acids. Trimming pared 3 bases from V and 2 bases from J, leaving 12 bases between. The CDR3 DNA reads TGTGCCACCAGTGATCCGGGAGTAGGTCAAGAGACCCAGTACTTC. Its protein product is CATSDPGVGQETQYF.

Here the CDR3 reads CATADSPYNSPLHF. The CDR3 DNA follows: TGTGCCACCGCGGACAGCCCCTATAATTCACCCCTCCACTTT. This rearrangement joins TRBV19 to TRBJ1-6; the D gene is possibly TRBD1 (6 bases). The germline V gene has CDR1 LNHDA and CDR2 SQIVND (reference sequence). V was shortened by 10 bases and J by 2 bases, with 12 bases between the two germline ends. This CDR3 has 14 residues.

The chain combines TRBV28 with TRBJ2-1; D is unresolved. The CDR3 extends over 11 amino acids. V gave up 6 bases and J gave up 6 bases, with 6 bases separating them. From germline, CDR1 is MDHEN and CDR2 SYDVKM. CDR3 amino acids: CASSLSNEQFF. CDR3 nucleotide sequence: TGTGCCAGCAGCCTGAGCAATGAGCAGTTCTTC.

The CDR3 sequence: CASSLGGGFGEQFF. CDR3 bases: TGTGCCAGCAGTTTAGGGGGGGGCTTCGGTGAGCAGTTCTTC. The chain combines TRBV28 with TRBJ2-1; possible D gene TRBD2, 7 bases. Germline assignment: CDR1 MDHEN and CDR2 SYDVKM. With 2 bases removed from V and 9 bases from J, the gap between germline ends came to 14 bases. This CDR3 has 14 amino acids.

The chain recombines TRBV18 with TRBJ1-2, with D maybe TRBD1 (5 bases). Looked up from germline, CDR1 is KGHSH and CDR2 is LQKENI. The CDR3 is 14 residues long. Trimming removed 5 bases from V and 4 bases from J, with 14 bases in between. This chain's CDR3 is CASSSDSPPYGYTF. Written as DNA, the CDR3 is TGTGCCAGCTCATCTGACAGTCCTCCCTATGGCTACACCTTC.

V usage is TRBV6-1 and J usage is TRBJ2-7; 9 bases match TRBD1. The CDR3 has 15 amino acids. Looked up from germline, CDR1 is MNHNS and CDR2 is SASEGT. The ends lost 2 bases at V and 11 bases at J; junction bases unmatched: 13. This chain's CDR3 is CASSEPGQGEPYEYF. CDR3 nucleotide sequence: TGTGCCAGCAGTGAACCGGGACAGGGAGAACCCTACGAGTACTTC.

The J gene is TRBJ1-5, the V gene TRBV27; D is unresolved. In germline, CDR1 is MNHEY, CDR2 SMNVEV (reference sequence). The CDR3 totals 18 residues. Trimming pared 5 bases from V and 1 base from J, leaving 21 bases between. CDR3: CASSPLPNPDISNQPQHF. In DNA, the CDR3 is TGTGCCAGCAGTCCACTGCCGAACCCTGACATAAGCAATCAGCCCCAGCATTTT.

The V call is TRBV19, the J call TRBJ2-1, with 12 positions matching TRBD2. CDR3 length equals 16 residues. The germline V gene has CDR1 LNHDA and CDR2 SQIVND (reference sequence). J lost 7 bases, V lost 6 bases, and 10 bases had no gene match. The CDR3 spells CASSNLAGGFMNEQFF. CDR3 in DNA: TGTGCCAGTAGCAATCTAGCGGGAGGGTTTATGAATGAGCAGTTCTTC.

The gene calls are TRBV6-5 and TRBJ2-2; TRBD2 agrees at 9 bases. The CDR3 sequence is 14 residues long. Germline V lookup: CDR1 MNHEY, CDR2 SVGAGI. V shed 8 bases and J 4 bases; nucleotides not matched to a gene: 5. CDR3 bases: TGTGCCAGCGGGGCGGGAGGGGCCACCGGGGAGCTGTTTTTT. This sequence encodes CASGAGGATGELFF.

The V gene is TRBV2, the J gene TRBJ1-1; 7 positions agree with TRBD1. The CDR3 loop spans 14 amino acids. The ends lost 7 bases at V and 1 base at J; junction bases unmatched: 6. Germline V gene data show CDR1 as SNHLY and CDR2 as FYNNEI. The CDR3 loop reads CASTLGQRNTEAFF. The CDR3 DNA sequence: TGTGCCAGCACCTTGGGACAGAGGAACACTGAAGCTTTCTTT. The complete variable domain, with remaining parts taken from reference TRBV2 and TRBJ1-1, reads EPEVTQTPSHQVTQMGQEVILRCVPISNHLYFYWYRQILGQKVEFLVSFYNNEISEKSEIFDDQFSVERPDGSNFTLKIRSTKLEDSAMYFCASTLGQRNTEAFFGQGTRLTVV.

V gene TRBV6-5 combines with J gene TRBJ1-2; perhaps TRBD1 as D (5 bases). In germline, CDR1 is MNHEY, CDR2 SVGAGI. The CDR3 runs 14 residues. Trimming shortened V by 4 bases and J by 0 bases, and 9 bases separated the two germline ends. The CDR3 DNA reads as TGTGCCAGCAGTTTAACAGGAACTAACTATGGCTACACCTTC. The encoded protein is CASSLTGTNYGYTF.

The chain uses TRBV28 and TRBJ2-2; 14 bases match TRBD2. Germline-derived CDR1 and CDR2 are MDHEN and SYDVKM. The CDR3 consists of 19 residues. Trimming took 2 bases from V and 7 from J; bases not matched to a gene: 12. CDR3 in amino acids: CASSLPNPGLAGAVGELFF. In DNA form, the CDR3 reads TGTGCCAGCAGTTTACCAAACCCGGGACTAGCGGGAGCGGTCGGGGAGCTGTTTTTT. Using reference TRBV28 and TRBJ2-2 for the parts outside the CDR3, the full variable domain is DVKVTQSSRYLVKRTGEKVFLECVQDMDHENMFWYRQDPGLGLRLIYFSYDVKMKEKGDIPEGYSVSREKKERFSLILESASTNQTSMYLCASSLPNPGLAGAVGELFFGEGSRLTVL.

Remarks on this clone: The sample holds other DNA sequences that translate to the same CDR3. This chain links TRBV3-1 (or the pseudogene TRBV3-2) with TRBJ1-2; D not resolved. The ends were cut back, 1 base at V and 4 bases at J, with 7 bases in the middle. CDR3 size: 13 residues. Germline loops: CDR1 LGHDT, CDR2 YNNKEL (reference sequence). The CDR3 spells CASSQGQGYGYTF. CDR3 nucleotides: TGTGCCAGCAGCCAAGGACAAGGCTATGGCTACACCTTC.

The genes are TRBV7-9 and TRBJ2-3, with 8 bases identical to TRBD2. The CDR3 extends over 15 amino acids. V was pared by 1 base and J by 5 bases, with 5 bases of the junction left unmatched. CDR1 is SEHNR and CDR2 is FQNEAQ in the germline V gene (reference sequence). CDR3 DNA sequence: TGTGCCAGCAGCTTAGAGGCCCTAGCGGGAGATACGCAGTATTTT. This codes for CASSLEALAGDTQYF.

This chain links TRBV6-6 with TRBJ2-5; 7 nucleotides match TRBD2. The CDR3 is made up of 14 amino acids. V lost 7 bases and J lost 1; bases outside the gene matches: 6. Germline CDR1 reads MNHNY; CDR2 reads SVGAGI (reference sequence). The chain's CDR3 is CASKGAGPQETQYF. For the CDR3, the DNA is TGTGCCAGCAAGGGAGCGGGGCCCCAAGAGACCCAGTACTTC.

This rearrangement joins TRBV28 to TRBJ2-3; TRBD2 aligns across 9 bases. There are 14 residues in the CDR3. Germline loops: CDR1 MDHEN, CDR2 SYDVKM. J gave up 4 bases and V 7 bases, and 6 bases lay outside the gene matches. CDR3 region: CASMRAGGSDTQYF. The CDR3 nucleotides read TGTGCCAGCATGAGGGCGGGAGGGTCAGATACGCAGTATTTT.

This rearrangement joins TRBV7-2 to TRBJ1-1, with unresolved D. Trimming removed 1 base from V and 5 bases from J, with 8 bases in between. Germline CDR1 SGHTA, CDR2 FQGNSA. There are 13 residues in the CDR3. As DNA, the CDR3 is TGTGCCAGCAGCTTAGTCCGGGGAACTGAAGCTTTCTTT. Residues: CASSLVRGTEAFF.

This chain joins TRBV2 and TRBJ2-1; 10 bases map to TRBD2. Germline V gene data show CDR1 as SNHLY and CDR2 as FYNNEI. Unmatched junction bases numbered 14, after V lost 7 bases and J lost 8 bases. The CDR3 extends over 16 amino acids. This CDR3 reads CASMPEIAGGRYEQFF. The CDR3 DNA reads as TGTGCCAGCATGCCCGAGATAGCGGGAGGTCGCTATGAGCAGTTCTTC.

The V call is TRBV3-1 (or the pseudogene TRBV3-2), the J call TRBJ1-3; the D gene is possibly TRBD1 (6 bases). V was shortened by 6 bases and J by 4 bases, with 16 bases between the two germline ends. The germline CDR1 and CDR2 sequences are LGHDT and YNNKEL (reference sequence). The CDR3 spans 15 residues. CDR3 amino acids: CASRTGGARGNTIYF. The CDR3 DNA is TGTGCCAGCAGAACCGGGGGGGCGCGCGGAAACACCATATATTTT.

CDR3 in amino acids: CASSPGTGAFEKLFF. The DNA for the CDR3 is TGTGCCAGCAGCCCCGGGACAGGGGCTTTCGAAAAACTGTTTTTT. V gene TRBV11-2 combines with J gene TRBJ1-4, with 10 bases matching TRBD1. The germline CDR1 and CDR2 sequences are SGHAT and FQNNGV. The length of the CDR3 is 15 residues. V lost 5 bases, J lost 8 bases, and 8 bases stayed unmatched. The variable domain in full, with the rest retrieved from reference TRBV11-2 and TRBJ1-4, is EAGVAQSPRYKIIEKRQSVAFWCNPISGHATLYWYQQILGQGPKLLIQFQNNGVVDDSQLPKDRFSAERLKGVDSTLKIQPAKLEDSAVYLCASSPGTGAFEKLFFGSGTQLSVL.

V and J are TRBV19 and TRBJ2-7; D uncertain. Trimming pared 5 bases from V and 1 base from J, leaving 6 bases between. Germline lookup yields CDR1 LNHDA and CDR2 SQIVND (reference sequence). The CDR3 contains 12 residues. Written as DNA, the CDR3 is TGTGCCAGTAGTCCCGGGTCCTACGAGCAGTACTTC. Protein sequence: CASSPGSYEQYF.

The rearrangement links TRBV27 to TRBJ2-6; 7 bases agree with TRBD2. The CDR3 has 16 amino acids. Unmatched junction bases numbered 3, after V lost 4 bases and J lost 0 bases. Per the germline V gene, CDR1 is MNHEY and CDR2 is SMNVEV (reference sequence). CDR3 nucleotides: TGTGCCAGCAGTTGGGGAGGGCCCTCTGGGGCCAACGTCCTGACTTTC. Amino acid sequence: CASSWGGPSGANVLTF.

J is TRBJ2-7 and V is TRBV6-2 or TRBV6-3, with D possibly being TRBD2 (6 bases). CDR3 length: 15 residues. Per the germline V gene, CDR1 is MNHEY and CDR2 is SVGEGT. The V and J ends lost 5 bases and 2 bases respectively, with 16 bases between them. The CDR3 sequence is CASSPLRTTPYEQYF. The DNA of the CDR3 is TGTGCCAGCAGTCCACTCCGGACTACCCCCTACGAGCAGTACTTC.

This rearrangement joins TRBV5-1 to TRBJ2-2; the D is unclear. This CDR3 spans 14 amino acids. In germline, CDR1 is SGHRS, CDR2 YFSETQ. The ends were cut back, 3 bases at V and 4 bases at J, with 10 bases in the middle. For the CDR3, the DNA is TGCGCCAGCAGCTCCCTACTTGGCACCGGGGAGCTGTTTTTT. This translates into CASSSLLGTGELFF.